The rows below give T cell receptor beta chains drawn from one sample of a study of identical twins. TCRdb used MiXCR to reprocess the 5' RACE reads, holding one entry per CDR3 protein. In the table there are 1.5 million to 2 million distinct CDR3 sequences, less than 40% of which are singletons. Sequenced input: cord blood. Receptors originate from a newborn girl in good health. Each CDR3 is given with its conserved first and last residue. The D gene is left open where the match is weak. Size is omitted from some rows. Given values are once, few, many or a class for expanded clones.

V: TRBV20-1
J: TRBJ1-2
D: NA
size: few
DNA: TGCAGTGCTAGATCCCCGGTAGGGGTGGGGTATGGCTACACCTTC
CDR3: CSARSPVGVGYGYTF

V: TRBV21-1
J: TRBJ2-7
D: NA
size: few
DNA: TGTGCCAGCAGCAAAGACGCTAGCGGGAGTTCCTACGAGCAGTACTTC
CDR3: CASSKDASGSSYEQYF

V: TRBV13
J: TRBJ2-5
D: TRBD1
size: NA
DNA: TGTGCCAGCAGCTTAGAGGGACAGGGTGGGTTGGAGACCCAGTACTTC
CDR3: CASSLEGQGGLETQYF

V: TRBV9
J: TRBJ2-7
D: TRBD2
size: NA
DNA: TGTGCCAGCAGCGTAGGACCTAGCGGGGACTTCACCTACGAGCAGTACTTC
CDR3: CASSVGPSGDFTYEQYF

V: TRBV11-2
J: TRBJ2-1
D: TRBD2
size: NA
DNA: TGTGCCAGCAGCTTCCGGGCTAGCGGTCCCAATGAGCAGTTCTTC
CDR3: CASSFRASGPNEQFF

V: TRBV10-3
J: TRBJ2-3
D: NA
size: many
DNA: TGTGCCATCAGTGAGGGGTATGCGGCTAGCACAGATACGCAGTATTTT
CDR3: CAISEGYAASTDTQYF

V: TRBV3-1
J: TRBJ2-7
D: TRBD2
size: NA
DNA: TGTGCCAGCAGCCATAGGGCCATACTAGCGGGGCCCCTACCACAGTACTTC
CDR3: CASSHRAILAGPLPQYF

V: TRBV20-1
J: TRBJ2-5
D: NA
size: NA
DNA: TGCAGTGCTAGGGGTTTCACGCCGGACTATTACAATGAGCAGTACTTC
CDR3: CSARGFTPDYYNEQYF

V: TRBV7-2
J: TRBJ1-5
D: NA
size: NA
DNA: TGTGCCAGCAGCGCGCGACAGGCTCAGCCCCAGCATTTT
CDR3: CASSARQAQPQHF

V: TRBV5-1
J: TRBJ2-7
D: NA
size: NA
DNA: TGCGCCAGCAGCGTGGGGACAACCCAGGGCCACGAGCAGTACTTC
CDR3: CASSVGTTQGHEQYF

V: TRBV6-1
J: TRBJ2-7
D: TRBD1
size: NA
DNA: TGTGCCAGCAGTCCACAGGGGTACCGCTACGAGCAGTACTTC
CDR3: CASSPQGYRYEQYF

V: TRBV27
J: TRBJ1-2
D: TRBD1
size: NA
DNA: TGTGCCAGCAGTTACAGGACAGGAATTAACTATGGCTACACCTTC
CDR3: CASSYRTGINYGYTF

V: TRBV28
J: TRBJ2-7
D: TRBD2
size: NA
DNA: TGTGCCAGCAGTTTAGGTTTGACTAGCGGGAACGAGCAGTACTTC
CDR3: CASSLGLTSGNEQYF

V: TRBV20-1
J: TRBJ2-7
D: TRBD1
size: few
DNA: TGCAGTGCTAGCGACAGGGGATTTGCCTACGAGCAGTACTTC
CDR3: CSASDRGFAYEQYF

V: TRBV2
J: TRBJ1-2
D: NA
size: NA
DNA: TGTGCCAGCAGAAGCAGGGGACCCTATGGCTACACCTTC
CDR3: CASRSRGPYGYTF

V: TRBV12-3/TRBV12-4
J: TRBJ2-2
D: TRBD2
size: once
DNA: TGTGCCAGCAGTCCCTCAGCGGGGGGTAACACCGGGGAGCTGTTTTTT
CDR3: CASSPSAGGNTGELFF

V: TRBV20-1
J: TRBJ2-5
D: TRBD2
size: many
DNA: TGCACCGCTAATCCTAGCGGGAGGGAGACCCAGTACTTC
CDR3: CTANPSGRETQYF

V: TRBV20-1
J: TRBJ1-5
D: NA
size: NA
DNA: TGCAGTGCTCCAAAAGGGGTCGGCAATCAGCCCCAGCATTTT
CDR3: CSAPKGVGNQPQHF

V: TRBV3-1
J: TRBJ1-1
D: NA
size: NA
DNA: TGTGCCAGCAGCCAGGCACCCCGGGACACTGAAGCTTTCTTT
CDR3: CASSQAPRDTEAFF

V: TRBV27
J: TRBJ2-1
D: TRBD2
size: few
DNA: TGTGCCAGCACCAAAGCGGGAGGCCCGGTCAATGAGCAGTTCTTC
CDR3: CASTKAGGPVNEQFF

V: TRBV7-2
J: TRBJ1-2
D: NA
size: few
DNA: TGTGCCAGCAGCTCCTCCGCAGGGGTCTATGGCTACACCTTC
CDR3: CASSSSAGVYGYTF

V: TRBV6-5
J: TRBJ2-3
D: TRBD1
size: NA
DNA: TGTGCCAGCAGTTTCCGGGACAGGCTCTACACAGATACGCAGTATTTT
CDR3: CASSFRDRLYTDTQYF

V: TRBV27
J: TRBJ1-5
D: NA
size: few
DNA: TGTGCCAGCAGTTTATACGGGGTTAGCAATCAGCCCCAGCATTTT
CDR3: CASSLYGVSNQPQHF

V: TRBV20-1
J: TRBJ1-6
D: NA
size: NA
DNA: TGCAGTGCCCCTAATAGTGAGGGGGGGAATTCACCCCTCCACTTT
CDR3: CSAPNSEGGNSPLHF

V: TRBV10-3
J: TRBJ2-3
D: TRBD2
size: NA
DNA: TGTGCCATCGGACGGACTAGCGGGGGGGCTAGCACAGATACGCAGTATTTT
CDR3: CAIGRTSGGASTDTQYF

V: TRBV24-1
J: TRBJ2-5
D: NA
size: once
DNA: TGTGCCACCAGTGACACGATAGGGGAGACCCAGTACTTC
CDR3: CATSDTIGETQYF

V: TRBV20-1
J: TRBJ2-1
D: TRBD2
size: few
DNA: TGCAGTGCAAGCGGGAGGGCCCCCTACAATGAGCAGTTCTTC
CDR3: CSASGRAPYNEQFF

V: TRBV28
J: TRBJ2-7
D: NA
size: few
DNA: TGTGCCAGCAGTTTATGGTCTGGGGTAGCATTCTCCTACGAGCAGTACTTC
CDR3: CASSLWSGVAFSYEQYF

V: TRBV20-1
J: TRBJ2-7
D: NA
size: NA
DNA: TGCAGTGCTAGTCTTGGTACGGCGGAGCAGTACTTC
CDR3: CSASLGTAEQYF

V: TRBV6-1
J: TRBJ1-1
D: TRBD1
size: NA
DNA: TGTGCCAGCAGTTCGGACAGGGAGCGGCCCAAAGCTTTCTTT
CDR3: CASSSDRERPKAFF

V: TRBV5-1
J: TRBJ2-3
D: TRBD2
size: few
DNA: TGCGCCAGCAGCCCTAATATGAGACTAGCGGGTAAAGATACGCAGTATTTT
CDR3: CASSPNMRLAGKDTQYF

V: TRBV6-6
J: TRBJ1-1
D: NA
size: NA
DNA: TGTGCCAGCAGTTTGGCAGCCGGGCCCCAGAACACTGAAGCTTTCTTT
CDR3: CASSLAAGPQNTEAFF

V: TRBV7-6
J: TRBJ1-3
D: NA
size: NA
DNA: TGTGCCAGCAGCTTAACGAGGGTAGGCTCTGGAAACACCATATATTTT
CDR3: CASSLTRVGSGNTIYF

V: TRBV4-2
J: TRBJ2-5
D: NA
size: NA
DNA: TGTGCCAGCAGCCAAGATACAAAACAAGAGACCCAGTACTTC
CDR3: CASSQDTKQETQYF

V: TRBV19
J: TRBJ1-2
D: NA
size: NA
DNA: TGTGCCAGTAGTATGGTGCGGGGTGTAGATGGCTACACCTTC
CDR3: CASSMVRGVDGYTF

V: TRBV5-1
J: TRBJ1-1
D: TRBD1
size: few
DNA: TGCGCCAGCAGCCTAAACAGGGGGTCGAACACTGAAGCTTTCTTT
CDR3: CASSLNRGSNTEAFF

V: TRBV28
J: TRBJ2-7
D: TRBD1
size: many
DNA: TGTGCCAGCGACACATCTGGGGACAGCTCCTACGAGCAGTACTTC
CDR3: CASDTSGDSSYEQYF

V: TRBV11-1
J: TRBJ2-7
D: TRBD2
size: few
DNA: TGTGCCAGCAGCTGGCGTCGGATACTAGCGGGAGGACACAACGAGCAGTACTTC
CDR3: CASSWRRILAGGHNEQYF

V: TRBV20-1
J: TRBJ2-3
D: TRBD2
size: NA
DNA: TGCAGTGCTAGTAAGAGGGCCGGGACTAGCGGCACAGATACGCAGTATTTT
CDR3: CSASKRAGTSGTDTQYF

V: TRBV29-1
J: TRBJ2-3
D: NA
size: few
DNA: TGCAGCGGATCGTCGTTCTTAGATACGCAGTATTTT
CDR3: CSGSSFLDTQYF

V: TRBV28
J: TRBJ2-1
D: TRBD1
size: NA
DNA: TGTGCCAGCAGTTTAAGGCGGACAGGGGTCTACAATGAGCAGTTCTTC
CDR3: CASSLRRTGVYNEQFF

V: TRBV18
J: TRBJ2-5
D: NA
size: few
DNA: TGTGCCAGCTCACCGGGGGCAGAAGAGACCCAGTACTTC
CDR3: CASSPGAEETQYF

V: TRBV7-9
J: TRBJ1-2
D: NA
size: few
DNA: TGTGCCAGCGGGATGCGGGGAGGCTACACCTTC
CDR3: CASGMRGGYTF

V: TRBV7-8
J: TRBJ2-1
D: NA
size: NA
DNA: TGTGCCAGCAGCCAATACCGACTAGGGAGGAGCAATGAGCAGTTCTTC
CDR3: CASSQYRLGRSNEQFF

V: TRBV4-2
J: TRBJ2-2
D: NA
size: NA
DNA: TGTGCCAGCAGCCAAGATCGGGGGAGGACAGTGAACACCGGGGAGCTGTTTTTT
CDR3: CASSQDRGRTVNTGELFF

V: TRBV7-9
J: TRBJ1-6
D: TRBD1
size: NA
DNA: TGTGCCAGCAGCTTAGCGTCTGGGGCAGGGGGCTCCTATAATTCACCCCTCCACTTT
CDR3: CASSLASGAGGSYNSPLHF

V: TRBV20-1
J: TRBJ2-3
D: TRBD2
size: few
DNA: TGCAGTGCTAGAGATACAGCCGGGACTAGCTTAACAGATACGCAGTATTTT
CDR3: CSARDTAGTSLTDTQYF

V: TRBV7-2
J: TRBJ1-4
D: NA
size: few
DNA: TGTGCCAGCAGCTGGTCCGGGACACCTAATGAAAAACTGTTTTTT
CDR3: CASSWSGTPNEKLFF

V: TRBV10-2
J: TRBJ1-2
D: NA
size: NA
DNA: TGCGCCAGCAGAGACTCAAGGGGGGGTGGCTACACCTTC
CDR3: CASRDSRGGGYTF

V: TRBV27
J: TRBJ1-2
D: TRBD1
size: few
DNA: TGTGCCAGCAGGTCTCTTGGACAGGATGGAAAGTATGGCTACACCTTC
CDR3: CASRSLGQDGKYGYTF

V: TRBV28
J: TRBJ1-6
D: NA
size: few
DNA: TGTGCCAGCAGTTTCGCAGGTTTAAATTCACCCCTCCACTTT
CDR3: CASSFAGLNSPLHF

V: TRBV6-5
J: TRBJ2-7
D: TRBD1
size: NA
DNA: TGTGCCAGCAGTTACTACACAGGGGGCGAGCAGTACTTC
CDR3: CASSYYTGGEQYF

V: TRBV19
J: TRBJ1-1
D: TRBD1
size: few
DNA: TGTGCCAGTAGCCCTAGGGGGCTGGGGAACACTGAAGCTTTCTTT
CDR3: CASSPRGLGNTEAFF

V: TRBV15
J: TRBJ1-1
D: NA
size: few
DNA: TGTGCCACCAGCAGAGGGACAGTCAACACTGAAGCTTTCTTT
CDR3: CATSRGTVNTEAFF

V: TRBV5-4
J: TRBJ2-3
D: NA
size: NA
DNA: TGTGCCGGCAGCTTGAGCCTAGCGAGGCATACGCAGTATTTT
CDR3: CAGSLSLARHTQYF

V: TRBV28
J: TRBJ2-7
D: NA
size: many
DNA: TGTGCCAGCAGTCCATACCTGAGGGGAAGAGTTTACTACGAGCAGTACTTC
CDR3: CASSPYLRGRVYYEQYF

V: TRBV19
J: TRBJ2-4
D: TRBD2
size: once
DNA: TGTGCCAGTAGTATCGGCGGTAGCGGGGTGATGCGGGAGCAGTACTTC
CDR3: CASSIGGSGVMREQYF

V: TRBV27
J: TRBJ2-1
D: TRBD2
size: few
DNA: TGTGCCAGCAGTTTACTCCCTCGAGCGGGAGGTTCTGATGAGCAGTTCTTC
CDR3: CASSLLPRAGGSDEQFF

V: TRBV4-2
J: TRBJ1-4
D: NA
size: many
DNA: TGTGCCAGCAGCCAAGATCGCCAGGTCCTTAATGAAAAACTGTTTTTT
CDR3: CASSQDRQVLNEKLFF